This TCR beta chain was captured by sequencing in a study of radiation and T cells in renal cell carcinoma (dated by TCRdb to the early 2020s). For the study in its entirety: Samples came from a clinical trial, in which primary renal cell carcinomas received 15 Gy stereotactic body radiation therapy followed by nephrectomy 4 weeks later. In the roughly 54 samples combined, some 4,100,000 unique CDR3 nucleotide sequences were found, encoding 2,658,974 unique CDR3 amino acid sequences. In total, some 50 samples underwent TCR beta sequencing: around 25 tumors plus 27 peripheral blood samples. Summary of the overall study and its limitations: Tracking of blood repertoire dynamics stopped at approximately 4 weeks after treatment, with no follow-up past that point. Because pretreatment tumor biopsies were not available, the baseline intratumoral presence of clonotypes could not be determined. In blood, the top tumor clonotypes increased between baseline and 2 weeks post-radiation and then shrank by 4 weeks, which suggests that tumor-resident clones expanded only transiently. Effects of radiation dose or scheduling on the TCR repertoire could not be addressed with the single-armed trial design.

TCR beta libraries were generated from genomic DNA with the immunoSEQ kit, following the manufacturer's recommendations. For library preparation, a first multiplex PCR was performed with proprietary primers, followed by a second PCR in which unique barcodes were added, and bead cleanups were performed after each round. A kit-provided positive control reaction and a negative control reaction were included in every sample batch. The final libraries were assessed on an Agilent 4200 TapeStation D1000 ScreenTape, pooled by volume, and quantified by qPCR. Sequencing was performed on an Illumina NextSeq500 with a MidOutput 150-cycle cartridge, and 156 Read1 and 15 Index1 cycles were run with kit custom primers. The pooled library was loaded at approximately 0.96 pM, and around 22% PhiX control was spiked in. Under the source paper's analysis protocol: Vendor-processed data were analyzed in R, with a clonotype defined as all T cells sharing the same CDR3 nucleotide sequence. For clone abundance analyses, frequencies were normalized to the 10,000 most abundant clones per sample. Public T cell clones, which averaged fewer than five per sample, were removed prior to analysis. Tumor-enriched clonotypes and baseline blood-enriched clonotypes were defined as those with an abundance difference of at least 32-fold between compartments. A beta-binomial differential abundance model was used to identify clonotypes that expanded or contracted between blood time points. Tumor-blood repertoire similarity was measured with the Baroni-Urbani and Buser coefficient, and groups were compared using two-tailed Wilcoxon tests in R. In its TCRdb copy, this immuneACCESS table keeps in-frame sequences only and misses some clones. Where compared with another copy, unresolved V genes explain less than half of these, and the others have no known cause. That table is the source of V, J and clone size, and D and trimming were worked out from the DNA. The sample table holds 140,000 or so clones, of which about 88% were seen once. Of the sample, approximately 12% falls within the top ten clones.

Per the germline V gene, SGDLS is the CDR1 and YYNGEE is the CDR2. V and J are trimmed by 3 bases and 2 bases, and the gene matches miss 7 bases of the junction. The CDR3 has 15 amino acids, counting the end cysteine and phenylalanine. CDR3 DNA only is kept here, 45 bases in frame from base 1. Comment on this clone: No cognate antigen has been identified for it. Per-base quality was not reported, and no clone a single base away is much larger than it.

The time point label, read with the paper, signifies: baseline pretreatment blood. Interpreted using the paper, the treatment or condition label stands for: 15 Gy SBRT to primary tumor, nephrectomy 4 weeks later. To follow tumor-enriched clonotypes, serial peripheral blood was collected from radiation-treated patients at baseline and at 2 weeks and 4 weeks after SBRT. Every patient's renal cell carcinoma showed clear cell pathology. Genomic DNA for TCR sequencing was prepared using the QIAamp DNA Blood Mini Kit (Qiagen). The analyses included just those samples that passed every quality control check.

The sample here was blood, taken from a patient whose treatment included radiotherapy and nephrectomy. This sequence was found in a woman aged 50 to 65 with renal cell carcinoma. The chain is encoded by TRBV9 joined to TRBJ1-2; TRBD1 agrees with 7 junctional bases. The CDR3 reads CASSAGAGGNYGYTF. The base sequence is TGTGCCAGCAGCGCGGGGGCAGGGGGGAACTATGGCTACACCTTC. Reference TRBV9 and TRBJ1-2 genes cover what lies past the CDR3, so the full variable domain is DSGVTQTPKHLITATGQRVTLRCSPRSGDLSVYWYQQSLDQGLQFLIQYYNGEERAKGNILERFSAQQFPDLHSELNLSSLELGDSALYFCASSAGAGGNYGYTFGSGTRLTVV.